Listed below are T cell receptor beta chains from one sample, sequenced in a study of STAT5B mutations in CD4+ large granular lymphocyte leukemia. Repertoires were generated with immunoSEQ multiplex PCR, while TCRdb's copy carries only in-frame clones and drops some. Of about 24,000 clones in the sample, approximately 75% were seen once. What was sequenced was CD4+ T cells from blood buffy coats. These TCRs come from a human donor in good health. The CDR3 runs from the conserved cysteine through the conserved F or W. D genes are given only for firm matches. Clone sizes are given selectively: once, few, many, or a class where the clone is expanded.

CDR3 length,D gene,V gene,clone size,J gene,CDR3 DNA,CDR3 protein
14,.,TRBV7-9,.,TRBJ1-4,TGTGCCAGCAGCTCGAGGCAGGGAGGGGAAAAACTGTTTTTT,CASSSRQGGEKLFF
12,.,TRBV6-1,.,TRBJ1-2,TGTGCCAGCAGTGGAAGCGGAGGAGGCTACACCTTC,CASSGSGGGYTF
13,.,TRBV6-5,.,TRBJ1-5,TGTGCCAGCAGCGGGACCTCATTTCAGCCCCAGCATTTT,CASSGTSFQPQHF
14,.,TRBV15,once,TRBJ2-7,TGTGCCACCAGCAGAGATCCGGGGACCTACGAGCAGTACTTC,CATSRDPGTYEQYF
15,.,TRBV11-1,few,TRBJ2-7,TGTGCCAGCAGCTTACAGGGCCTCCCAAGGGACGAGCAGTACTTC,CASSLQGLPRDEQYF
13,.,TRBV9,.,TRBJ2-2,TGTGCCAGCTCTACAGGGTCCACCGGGGAGCTGTTTTTT,CASSTGSTGELFF
15,.,TRBV5-8,.,TRBJ2-7,TGTGCCAGCAGCTCCCCAACAGTAGTAGCCTACGAGCAGTACTTC,CASSSPTVVAYEQYF
15,.,TRBV6-6,.,TRBJ1-4,TGTGCCAGCAGCCGTGCTCAGACAACTAATGAAAAACTGTTTTTT,CASSRAQTTNEKLFF
14,.,TRBV5-1,.,TRBJ2-7,TGCGCCAGCAGAAAAGGCCTGGGACTCTACGAGCAGTACTTC,CASRKGLGLYEQYF
13,TRBD1,TRBV6-6,.,TRBJ1-1,TGTGCCAGCCGGGACAGGGTAGAAACTGAAGCTTTCTTT,CASRDRVETEAFF
13,.,TRBV7-2,few,TRBJ1-6,TGTGCCAGCGCACACTCCTATAATTCACCCCTCCACTTT,CASAHSYNSPLHF
15,TRBD1,TRBV6-5,.,TRBJ2-7,TGTGCCAGCAGTTACTCTTGGACAGGTTCCTACGAGCAGTACTTC,CASSYSWTGSYEQYF
13,.,TRBV29-1,.,TRBJ2-3,TGCAGCGTTGCCATATTGAGCACAGATACGCAGTATTTT,CSVAILSTDTQYF
12,.,TRBV9,.,TRBJ2-1,TGTGCCAGCAGCGGACACCACAATGAGCAGTTCTTC,CASSGHHNEQFF
16,TRBD1,TRBV4-1,few,TRBJ1-5,TGCGCCAGCAGCCGCAACGAGGGACAGATTAATCAGCCCCAGCATTTT,CASSRNEGQINQPQHF
16,TRBD2,TRBV5-4,.,TRBJ2-2,TGTGCCAGCAGCCCAGGGACTAGCGGGGGGCGCGGGGAGCTGTTTTTT,CASSPGTSGGRGELFF
15,TRBD1,TRBV19,.,TRBJ2-3,TGTGCCAGTAGTATTCAGGGGGCATACACAGATACGCAGTATTTT,CASSIQGAYTDTQYF
15,TRBD1,TRBV7-2,.,TRBJ1-6,TGTGCCAGCAGCTCAAACAGGGGGCTGGGATCACCCCTCCACTTT,CASSSNRGLGSPLHF
15,TRBD1,TRBV7-9,once,TRBJ2-1,TGTGCCAGCAGCTCTCCGGACAAGGGGGCCAATGAGCAGTTCTTC,CASSSPDKGANEQFF
15,TRBD1,TRBV5-1,.,TRBJ1-4,TGCGCCAGCAGAACGACAGGGGGCCCGGGGGAAAAACTGTTTTTT,CASRTTGGPGEKLFF
17,TRBD1,TRBV18,.,TRBJ2-7,TGTGCCAGCTCACCGCCCCTAGGACAGGGAAAGCTTTACGAGCAGTACTTC,CASSPPLGQGKLYEQYF
11,TRBD1,TRBV10-3,.,TRBJ2-7,TGTGCCACCGGACAGGGCCACGAGCAGTACTTC,CATGQGHEQYF
13,.,TRBV10-3,.,TRBJ2-7,TGTGCCATCAGTGAGCGCCTAACCTACGAGCAGTACTTC,CAISERLTYEQYF
15,.,TRBV9,once,TRBJ1-2,TGTGCCAGCAGCGTGCGACCGGGGTCCATGACTGGCTACACCTTC,CASSVRPGSMTGYTF
13,.,TRBV19,.,TRBJ1-2,TGTGCCAGTAGTCCCTCAGCTAACTATGGCTACACCTTC,CASSPSANYGYTF
14,.,TRBV5-6,.,TRBJ1-1,TGTGCCAGCAGCTTGTCGTCACAGAACACTGAAGCTTTCTTT,CASSLSSQNTEAFF
15,TRBD1,TRBV5-6,.,TRBJ1-1,TGTGCCAGCAGCTTGGCCCCGACAGGGGGGACTGAAGCTTTCTTT,CASSLAPTGGTEAFF
13,.,TRBV30,.,TRBJ1-1,TGTGCCTGGAGGCGTGGGGGGAACACTGAAGCTTTCTTT,CAWRRGGNTEAFF
15,.,TRBV9,.,TRBJ1-1,TGTGCCAGCAGCGTAAGGGGGGGCTTGAACACTGAAGCTTTCTTT,CASSVRGGLNTEAFF
20,TRBD2,TRBV19,.,TRBJ2-1,TGTGCCAGTAATCGGAGGGCGGGACTAGCGGGGGCGAGCTCCTACAATGAGCAGTTCTTC,CASNRRAGLAGASSYNEQFF
15,TRBD1,TRBV6-5,few,TRBJ1-1,TGTGCCAGCAGAAACCGGGACAGGGTGTCCACTGAAGCTTTCTTT,CASRNRDRVSTEAFF
13,.,TRBV18,.,TRBJ2-5,TGTGCCAGCTCCCCTAACAGTAAAGAGACCCAGTACTTC,CASSPNSKETQYF
16,.,TRBV5-5,once,TRBJ1-1,TGTGCCAGCAGCCCTGGGGGCAGAAACAGTGCATCCGAAGCTTTCTTT,CASSPGGRNSASEAFF
16,.,TRBV27,.,TRBJ1-2,TGTGCCAGCAGTTCCTTTCCAGCAAGCCCGAACTATGGCTACACCTTC,CASSSFPASPNYGYTF
15,TRBD1,TRBV11-1,few,TRBJ2-2,TGTGCCAGCAGCCCTAGGGACAGACTCACCGGGGAGCTGTTTTTT,CASSPRDRLTGELFF
15,TRBD1,TRBV5-5,.,TRBJ2-1,TGTGCCAGCAGCTTAGGACAGGGGTCCTACAATGAGCAGTTCTTC,CASSLGQGSYNEQFF
15,TRBD1,TRBV2,.,TRBJ2-7,TGTGCCAGCAGTCCTGGACCGGGACAGTCTCACGAGCAGTACTTC,CASSPGPGQSHEQYF
14,.,TRBV28,.,TRBJ1-2,TGTGCCAGCAGTACACCGGGATACAATACTGGCTACACCTTC,CASSTPGYNTGYTF
16,.,TRBV5-1,.,TRBJ1-1,TGCGCCAGCAGCTTGGGAGGGGGGATGGGACACCATGAAGCTTTCTTT,CASSLGGGMGHHEAFF
14,TRBD1,TRBV6-5,.,TRBJ1-2,TGTGCCAGCAGTTACTTCCCGACAGGGGCTGGCTACACCTTC,CASSYFPTGAGYTF
13,TRBD1,TRBV27,few,TRBJ1-4,TGTGCCAGCAGACAGGGGGCTTTTGAAAAACTGTTTTTT,CASRQGAFEKLFF
15,TRBD1,TRBV5-1,.,TRBJ2-3,TGCGCCAGCAGCGGACAGGGGGATAGCACAGATACGCAGTATTTT,CASSGQGDSTDTQYF
15,TRBD2,TRBV5-1,.,TRBJ2-7,TGCGCCAGCAGGCCGGGAGGGACTAGCGGGGGGGAGCAGTACTTC,CASRPGGTSGGEQYF
15,.,TRBV10-3,.,TRBJ2-4,TGTGCCATCAGTGAGTCGCGGGGAAGCGGAAACATTCAGTACTTC,CAISESRGSGNIQYF
14,.,TRBV18,.,TRBJ2-1,TGTGCCAGCTCACCACGGGCTAACCTGGATGAGCAGTTCTTC,CASSPRANLDEQFF
14,TRBD2,TRBV29-1,.,TRBJ2-1,TGCAGCACCAAGCGGGGGGGACTAATGAATGAGCAGTTCTTC,CSTKRGGLMNEQFF
15,.,TRBV11-3,once,TRBJ2-3,TGTGCCAGCAGCCCCCGGGACACCGAGGGCGATACGCAGTATTTT,CASSPRDTEGDTQYF
14,.,TRBV4-2,few,TRBJ2-7,TGTGCCAGCAGCCAGAGGACGGGGTCGTACGAGCAGTACTTC,CASSQRTGSYEQYF
12,.,TRBV5-4,.,TRBJ2-3,TGTGCCAGCAGCTATTTAGCGGATACGCAGTATTTT,CASSYLADTQYF
13,.,TRBV11-1,.,TRBJ2-2,TGTGCCAGCAGCTCGGACTGGACCGGGGAGCTGTTTTTT,CASSSDWTGELFF
16,.,TRBV11-3,.,TRBJ2-2,TGTGCCAGCAGCTTATCTTTCAACTTGAACACCGGGGAGCTGTTTTTT,CASSLSFNLNTGELFF
13,TRBD1,TRBV6-1,.,TRBJ2-7,TGTGCCAGCAGGGACAGGGCTTCCTACGAGCAGTACTTC,CASRDRASYEQYF
15,TRBD1,TRBV4-2,once,TRBJ2-7,TGTGCCAGCAGCTTGGCGGGACAGGGGGCGCGGGAGCAGTACTTC,CASSLAGQGAREQYF
17,.,TRBV7-2,.,TRBJ1-3,TGTGCCAGCAGCTTATATGCCAGCGCGGGGTCTGGAAACACCATATATTTT,CASSLYASAGSGNTIYF
17,.,TRBV5-1,once,TRBJ1-1,TGCGCCAGCAGCTCGGGTCTGGGGGGGGTGACGAACACTGAAGCTTTCTTT,CASSSGLGGVTNTEAFF
18,TRBD2,TRBV5-1,.,TRBJ2-3,TGCGCCAGCAGCTTGGGACCGAATAGCGGGGGGGGCACAGATACGCAGTATTTT,CASSLGPNSGGGTDTQYF
9,.,TRBV20-1,.,TRBJ2-7,TGCAGTGCTGGGGACGAGCAGTACTTC,CSAGDEQYF
13,.,TRBV7-3,.,TRBJ1-1,TGTGCCAGCAGCTTAACTTCGAAAACTGAAGCTTTCTTT,CASSLTSKTEAFF
14,.,TRBV23-1,.,TRBJ1-2,TGCGCCAGCACCCAGGGTATATCCCACTGTGGCTACACCTTC,CASTQGISHCGYTF